The rows below give T cell receptor beta chains drawn from one sample of a study of CD8+ T cells in alopecia areata. The data were produced by immunoSEQ multiplex PCR, yet TCRdb's version contains in-frame clones alone and is incomplete. The data hold 150,000 to 250,000 clones, with 45% to 75% observed a single time. The material sequenced was CD4+ T cells sorted from blood, taken at week 4, from a patient treated with tofacitinib. These receptors were obtained from a human donor with alopecia areata. Each CDR3 is given with its conserved first and last residue. A D gene is named only where the DNA matches it firmly. Size is omitted from some rows. Given values are once, few, many or a class for expanded clones.

>TRBV9|NA|TRBJ2-5|NA
CASSTGGGARQETQYF
TGTGCCAGCAGCACAGGAGGGGGGGCTCGACAAGAGACCCAGTACTTC
>TRBV30|NA|TRBJ2-6|NA
CAWRTPRGGSGANVLTF
TGTGCCTGGAGGACCCCAAGGGGGGGATCTGGGGCCAACGTCCTGACTTTC
>TRBV7-2|few|TRBJ1-1|TRBD1
CASSPQLGTGPEWVF
TGTGCCAGCAGCCCGCAGCTAGGGACAGGCCCTGAGTGGGTCTTT
>TRBV7-9|NA|TRBJ2-1|NA
CASSLKKGEQFF
TGTGCCAGCAGCTTAAAAAAAGGGGAGCAGTTCTTC
>TRBV20-1|NA|TRBJ2-5|TRBD1
CGGQGLKTQYF
TGCGGGGGACAGGGGTTGAAGACCCAGTACTTC
>TRBV30|NA|TRBJ1-5|TRBD1
CAWGSQGGMGQPQHF
TGTGCCTGGGGGTCACAGGGGGGCATGGGTCAGCCCCAGCATTTT
>TRBV7-6|NA|TRBJ2-5|NA
CASTPRQSQETQYF
TGTGCCAGCACGCCAAGACAGTCCCAAGAGACCCAGTACTTC
>TRBV23-1|NA|TRBJ1-2|TRBD1
CASSHPLDREGGYTF
TGCGCCAGCAGTCATCCCCTCGACAGGGAGGGCGGCTACACCTTC
>TRBV30|NA|TRBJ1-5|NA
CAWSVQRTAIGNQPQHF
TGTGCCTGGAGTGTACAGAGAACAGCCATAGGCAATCAGCCCCAGCATTTT
>TRBV19|few|TRBJ1-5|NA
CASSMRGENQPQHF
TGTGCCAGTAGTATGCGGGGGGAAAATCAGCCCCAGCATTTT
>TRBV30|NA|TRBJ1-6|TRBD1
CACPGQSFYNSPLHF
TGTGCCTGCCCGGGACAGAGTTTCTATAATTCACCCCTCCACTTT
>TRBV23-1|few|TRBJ2-1|NA
CASSYQEGTHNEQFF
TGCGCCAGCAGCTACCAGGAGGGGACCCACAATGAGCAGTTCTTC
>TRBV28|NA|TRBJ2-2|NA
CASSQNTGELFF
TGTGCCAGCAGCCAGAACACCGGGGAGCTGTTTTTT
>TRBV30|NA|TRBJ2-1|NA
CAWRSGSSYNEQFF
TGTGCCTGGAGGTCCGGGAGCTCCTACAATGAGCAGTTCTTC
>TRBV30|NA|TRBJ1-5|NA
CAWSALSGLRNQPQHF
TGTGCCTGGAGTGCGCTCTCCGGGCTACGCAATCAGCCCCAGCATTTT
>TRBV7-2|NA|TRBJ1-5|TRBD1
CASSPTGDGNQPQHF
TGTGCCAGCAGTCCGACAGGGGATGGCAATCAGCCCCAGCATTTT
>TRBV29-1|few|TRBJ2-7|NA
CSAPGLSYEQYF
TGCAGCGCGCCGGGACTGTCCTACGAGCAGTACTTC
>TRBV4-2|once|TRBJ2-5|NA
CASSTSRGASHQETQYF
TGTGCCAGCAGCACCAGTAGGGGGGCCTCACACCAAGAGACCCAGTACTTC
>TRBV7-2|NA|TRBJ2-5|NA
CASSLISRETQYF
TGTGCCAGCAGCTTAATTAGCCGGGAGACCCAGTACTTC
>TRBV28|NA|TRBJ1-5|NA
CASSQDLLRNQPQHF
TGTGCCAGCAGTCAAGACTTACTTCGCAATCAGCCCCAGCATTTT
>TRBV29-1|NA|TRBJ2-5|NA
CSVASPSRETQYF
TGCAGCGTCGCGTCCCCTAGCCGAGAGACCCAGTACTTC
>TRBV7-6|NA|TRBJ2-5|NA
CASSPGHSQETQYF
TGTGCCAGCAGCCCCGGACATTCTCAAGAGACCCAGTACTTC
>TRBV7-9|few|TRBJ1-4|TRBD1
CASSSGQGAEKLFF
TGTGCCAGCAGCTCGGGACAGGGGGCCGAAAAACTGTTTTTT
>TRBV20-1|few|TRBJ2-5|NA
CSARVGETQYF
TGCAGTGCTAGGGTCGGAGAGACCCAGTACTTC
>TRBV28|many|TRBJ2-7|TRBD2
CASTPPGAAGEYEQYF
TGTGCCAGCACTCCACCTGGGGCAGCGGGGGAGTACGAGCAGTACTTC
>TRBV5-1|NA|TRBJ1-6|NA
CASSSNFNSPLHF
TGCGCCAGCAGCTCGAATTTTAATTCACCCCTCCACTTT
>TRBV4-3|NA|TRBJ2-2|NA
CASSSSPGRGTGELFF
TGCGCCAGCAGCTCCTCACCGGGTAGAGGGACCGGGGAGCTGTTTTTT
>TRBV10-3|NA|TRBJ2-3|TRBD2
CAISYSSGADTQYF
TGTGCCATCAGTTACTCTAGCGGGGCCGATACGCAGTATTTT
>TRBV5-1|NA|TRBJ1-2|TRBD1
CASSTDRDGYTF
TGCGCCAGCAGCACCGACAGGGATGGCTACACCTTC
>TRBV29-1|NA|TRBJ2-3|TRBD2
CSVFLAGAQGTQYF
TGCAGCGTTTTCCTAGCGGGGGCCCAGGGTACGCAGTATTTT
>TRBV28|NA|TRBJ1-2|NA
CVTRSTVPGYTF
TGTGTAACCCGCAGCACCGTACCGGGCTACACCTTC
>TRBV30|once|TRBJ2-2|TRBD1
CAWTIGGQGNTGELFF
TGTGCCTGGACCATCGGGGGACAGGGTAACACCGGGGAGCTGTTTTTT
>TRBV30|NA|TRBJ1-5|TRBD1
CACQGQGPYQPQHF
TGTGCCTGTCAGGGACAGGGGCCCTATCAGCCCCAGCATTTT
>TRBV7-8|NA|TRBJ1-1|NA
CASSLVAGEGTNTEAFF
TGTGCCAGCAGCTTAGTCGCAGGGGAGGGGACGAACACTGAAGCTTTCTTT
>TRBV28|NA|TRBJ2-1|NA
CASRGGPKNEQFF
TGTGCCAGCAGGGGGGGCCCCAAGAATGAGCAGTTCTTC
>TRBV2|few|TRBJ2-2|TRBD1
CASSDRGQVGELFF
TGTGCCAGCAGTGACAGGGGGCAGGTCGGGGAGCTGTTTTTT
>TRBV30|NA|TRBJ1-3|NA
CAWSEGGNTIYF
TGTGCCTGGAGTGAAGGTGGAAACACCATATATTTT
>TRBV10-3|few|TRBJ2-6|TRBD1
CAISARGPGANVLTF
TGTGCCATCAGTGCCAGGGGGCCTGGGGCCAACGTCCTGACTTTC
>TRBV4-1|few|TRBJ1-2|NA
CASSQAYAPSGGYTF
TGCGCCAGCAGCCAAGCTTATGCCCCGTCAGGTGGCTACACCTTC
>TRBV10-2|large|TRBJ1-5|NA
CASSESGSNQPQHF
TGCGCCAGCAGTGAGTCGGGGAGCAATCAGCCCCAGCATTTT
>TRBV9|NA|TRBJ1-2|NA
CASSAVSNYGYTF
TGTGCCAGCAGCGCAGTTAGTAACTATGGCTACACCTTC
>TRBV5-1|NA|TRBJ2-5|NA
CASSRGEQETQYF
TGCGCCAGCAGCCGCGGGGAGCAAGAGACCCAGTACTTC
>TRBV5-1|NA|TRBJ2-6|NA
CASSFPSPGGANVLTF
TGCGCCAGCAGCTTTCCCTCGCCTGGGGGGGCCAACGTCCTGACTTTC
>TRBV4-3|NA|TRBJ2-7|NA
CASSQVKGYEQYF
TGCGCCAGCAGCCAAGTAAAGGGATACGAGCAGTACTTC
>TRBV7-9|NA|TRBJ2-1|NA
CASSPRGDGNEQFF
TGTGCCAGCTCGCCGAGGGGGGACGGGAATGAGCAGTTCTTC
>TRBV7-9|NA|TRBJ1-5|TRBD1
CASSKTGAASNQPQHF
TGTGCCAGCAGCAAGACAGGGGCCGCTAGCAATCAGCCCCAGCATTTT
>TRBV20-1|NA|TRBJ1-2|NA
CSADRNYGYTF
TGCAGTGCTGATCGGAACTATGGCTACACCTTC
>TRBV5-1|once|TRBJ1-2|NA
CASSPDDRRWDGYTF
TGCGCCAGCAGCCCGGACGACAGGCGGTGGGATGGCTACACCTTC
>TRBV9|NA|TRBJ1-1|NA
CASSVERETEAFF
TGTGCCAGCAGCGTAGAGAGGGAAACTGAAGCTTTCTTT
>TRBV29-1|NA|TRBJ2-7|NA
CSVGGGGASYEQYF
TGCAGCGTCGGAGGAGGGGGCGCATCCTACGAGCAGTACTTC
>TRBV7-3|NA|TRBJ2-1|NA
CASSPNRGAAHEQFF
TGTGCCAGCAGCCCTAACCGGGGGGCAGCCCATGAGCAGTTCTTC
>TRBV2|many|TRBJ1-1|NA
CASTDLNTEAFF
TGTGCCAGCACAGATCTGAACACTGAAGCTTTCTTT
>TRBV30|NA|TRBJ1-1|NA
CAWSVPGRGTEAFF
TGTGCCTGGAGTGTACCGGGAAGGGGGACTGAAGCTTTCTTT
>TRBV15|NA|TRBJ2-5|TRBD1
CATSRDGPVGTEETQYF
TGTGCCACCAGCAGAGATGGGCCGGTCGGGACAGAAGAGACCCAGTACTTC
>TRBV30|NA|TRBJ2-1|TRBD2
CAWRTGTSYYNEQFF
TGTGCCTGGAGGACCGGGACTAGCTACTACAATGAGCAGTTCTTC
>TRBV29-1|NA|TRBJ2-7|NA
CSVRFAGLYEQYF
TGCAGCGTTCGTTTTGCGGGTCTCTACGAGCAGTACTTC
>TRBV5-4|NA|TRBJ2-5|NA
CASSRATPYQETQYF
TGTGCCAGCAGTCGCGCCACCCCTTACCAAGAGACCCAGTACTTC